The rows below give T cell receptor beta chains drawn from one sample of a study of persistence of HIV-infected CD4 T cells. This table comes from immunoSEQ multiplex PCR, and its TCRdb copy is limited to in-frame clones, with some not included. The profile covers about 45,000 clones, with approximately 90% appearing a single time and about 3.5% taken by the ten largest. Antigens for these TCRs are unknown. The input for sequencing was CD4+ T cells sorted from PBMCs after approximately 19-hour stimulation, taken from a patient who received antiretroviral therapy. The receptors here all came from an adult woman with HIV who was CMV-seropositive. CDR3s include the opening cysteine and the closing phenylalanine or tryptophan. D genes are given only for firm matches. Expanded clones are given a class, and other clones once, few, many or no size at all.

V gene: TRBV30
J gene: TRBJ2-7
clone size: .
D gene: TRBD2
CDR3 DNA: TGTGCCTGGAGTCAGCGGGGGAGGGAGCAGTACTTC
CDR3 protein: CAWSQRGREQYF

V gene: TRBV24-1
J gene: TRBJ2-3
clone size: .
D gene: .
CDR3 DNA: TGTGCCACCAGTGATACAGTTACAGATACGCAGTATTTT
CDR3 protein: CATSDTVTDTQYF

V gene: TRBV6-5
J gene: TRBJ1-3
clone size: .
D gene: .
CDR3 DNA: TGTGCCAGCTCTTCAGGATGGGCTGGAAACACCATATATTTT
CDR3 protein: CASSSGWAGNTIYF

V gene: TRBV2
J gene: TRBJ2-3
clone size: .
D gene: .
CDR3 DNA: TGTGCCAGCAGTGGCCCTAGCGCCTACACAGATACGCAGTATTTT
CDR3 protein: CASSGPSAYTDTQYF

V gene: TRBV9
J gene: TRBJ1-3
clone size: once
D gene: .
CDR3 DNA: TGTGCCAGCAGCCCTAGCTGGGGAAACACCATATATTTT
CDR3 protein: CASSPSWGNTIYF

V gene: TRBV19
J gene: TRBJ2-2
clone size: .
D gene: TRBD2
CDR3 DNA: TGTGCCAGTACCCCCACTAGCGGGAGTCGGACCGGGGAGCTGTTTTTT
CDR3 protein: CASTPTSGSRTGELFF

V gene: TRBV28
J gene: TRBJ2-7
clone size: .
D gene: .
CDR3 DNA: TGTGCCAGCAGTTTAGTGGGTACCTACGAGCAGTACTTC
CDR3 protein: CASSLVGTYEQYF

V gene: TRBV2
J gene: TRBJ1-6
clone size: .
D gene: .
CDR3 DNA: TGTGCCAGCAGTGTCTTGGGATATAATTCACCCCTCCACTTT
CDR3 protein: CASSVLGYNSPLHF

V gene: TRBV6-5
J gene: TRBJ1-3
clone size: .
D gene: TRBD1
CDR3 DNA: TGTGCCGTTGGACAGGGCAACACCATATATTTT
CDR3 protein: CAVGQGNTIYF

V gene: TRBV5-1
J gene: TRBJ1-3
clone size: .
D gene: TRBD1
CDR3 DNA: TGCGCCAGCAGCTTTCAGGGGGACACCATATATTTT
CDR3 protein: CASSFQGDTIYF

V gene: TRBV6-1
J gene: TRBJ1-1
clone size: .
D gene: TRBD1
CDR3 DNA: TGTGCCAGCAGTGAAGCGGGACAGATTAGGAACACTGAAGCTTTCTTT
CDR3 protein: CASSEAGQIRNTEAFF

V gene: TRBV28
J gene: TRBJ2-4
clone size: .
D gene: .
CDR3 DNA: TGTGCCAGCAGGGGGGCAGGGGGGGTCGGCATTCAGTACTTC
CDR3 protein: CASRGAGGVGIQYF

V gene: TRBV5-4
J gene: TRBJ2-3
clone size: .
D gene: .
CDR3 DNA: TGTGCCAGCAGCTCCGAGTGGGGGGCATCTAGCACAGATACGCAGTATTTT
CDR3 protein: CASSSEWGASSTDTQYF

V gene: TRBV6-5
J gene: TRBJ2-3
clone size: .
D gene: .
CDR3 DNA: TGTGCCAGCAGATTCTCGACAGGAAGCACAGATACGCAGTATTTT
CDR3 protein: CASRFSTGSTDTQYF

V gene: TRBV28
J gene: TRBJ1-2
clone size: .
D gene: TRBD1
CDR3 DNA: TGTGCCAGCAGCCCGGGACAGGGGAACTATGGCTACACCTTC
CDR3 protein: CASSPGQGNYGYTF

V gene: TRBV30
J gene: TRBJ1-2
clone size: .
D gene: .
CDR3 DNA: TGTGCCGGGGATTACAACCTCGGGCGGTTGTATGGCTACACCTTC
CDR3 protein: CAGDYNLGRLYGYTF

V gene: TRBV5-5
J gene: TRBJ2-7
clone size: .
D gene: TRBD1
CDR3 DNA: TGTGCCAGCAGCTTTTGGGGGACAGTTACCTACGAGCAGTACTTC
CDR3 protein: CASSFWGTVTYEQYF

V gene: TRBV10-3
J gene: TRBJ1-2
clone size: .
D gene: .
CDR3 DNA: TGTGCCATCAGTGAGTCCCCCCAGGGATGGGGCCTAAACTATGGCTACACCTTC
CDR3 protein: CAISESPQGWGLNYGYTF